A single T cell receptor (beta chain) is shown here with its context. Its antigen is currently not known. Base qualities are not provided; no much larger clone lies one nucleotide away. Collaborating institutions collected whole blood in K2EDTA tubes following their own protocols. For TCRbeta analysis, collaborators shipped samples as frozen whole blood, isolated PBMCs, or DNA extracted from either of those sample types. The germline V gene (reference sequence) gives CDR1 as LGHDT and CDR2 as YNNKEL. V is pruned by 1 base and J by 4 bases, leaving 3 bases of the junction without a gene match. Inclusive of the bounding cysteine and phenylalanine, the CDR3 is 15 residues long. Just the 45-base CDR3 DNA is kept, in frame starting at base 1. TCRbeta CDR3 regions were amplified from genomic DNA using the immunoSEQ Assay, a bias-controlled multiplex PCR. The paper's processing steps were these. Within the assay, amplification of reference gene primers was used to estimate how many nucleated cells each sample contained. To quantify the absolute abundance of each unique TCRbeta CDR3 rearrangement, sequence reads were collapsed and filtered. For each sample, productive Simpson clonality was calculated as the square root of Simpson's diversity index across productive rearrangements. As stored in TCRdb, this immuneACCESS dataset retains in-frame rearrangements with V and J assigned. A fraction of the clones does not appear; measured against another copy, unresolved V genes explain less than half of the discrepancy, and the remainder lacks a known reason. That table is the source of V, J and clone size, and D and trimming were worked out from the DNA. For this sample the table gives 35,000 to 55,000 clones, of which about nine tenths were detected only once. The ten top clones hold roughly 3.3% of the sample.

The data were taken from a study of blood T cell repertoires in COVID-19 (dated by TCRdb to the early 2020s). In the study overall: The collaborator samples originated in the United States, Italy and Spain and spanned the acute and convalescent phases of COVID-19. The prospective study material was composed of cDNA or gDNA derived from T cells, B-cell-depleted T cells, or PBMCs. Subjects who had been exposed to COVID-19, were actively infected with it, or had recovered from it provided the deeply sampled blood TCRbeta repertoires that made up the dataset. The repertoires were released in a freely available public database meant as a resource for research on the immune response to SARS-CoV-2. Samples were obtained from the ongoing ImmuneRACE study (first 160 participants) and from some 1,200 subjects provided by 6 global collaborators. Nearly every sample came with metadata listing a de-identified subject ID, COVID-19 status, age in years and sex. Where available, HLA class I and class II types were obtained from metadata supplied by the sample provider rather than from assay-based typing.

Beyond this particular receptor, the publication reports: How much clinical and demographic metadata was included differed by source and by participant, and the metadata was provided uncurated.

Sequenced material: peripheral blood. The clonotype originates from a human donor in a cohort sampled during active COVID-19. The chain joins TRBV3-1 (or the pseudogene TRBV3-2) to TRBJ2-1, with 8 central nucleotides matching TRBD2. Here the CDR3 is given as CASSQASGRYNEQFF. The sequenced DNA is TGTGCCAGCAGCCAAGCTAGCGGGCGGTACAATGAGCAGTTCTTC.